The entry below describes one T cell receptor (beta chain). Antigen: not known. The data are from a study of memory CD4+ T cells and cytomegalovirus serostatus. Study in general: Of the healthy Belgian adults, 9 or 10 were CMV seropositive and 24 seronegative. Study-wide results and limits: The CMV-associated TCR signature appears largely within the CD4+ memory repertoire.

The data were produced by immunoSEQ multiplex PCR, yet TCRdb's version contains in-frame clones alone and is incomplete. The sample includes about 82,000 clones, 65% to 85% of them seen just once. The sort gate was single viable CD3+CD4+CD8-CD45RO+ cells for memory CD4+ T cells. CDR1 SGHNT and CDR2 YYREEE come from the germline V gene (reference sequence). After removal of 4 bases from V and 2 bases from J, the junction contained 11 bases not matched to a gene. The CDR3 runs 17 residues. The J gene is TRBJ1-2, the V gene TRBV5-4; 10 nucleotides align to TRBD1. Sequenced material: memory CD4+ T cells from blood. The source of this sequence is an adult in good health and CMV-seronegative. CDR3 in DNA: TGTGCCAGCAGCGCGATCAGGACGGGACAGGGGAACTATGGCTACACCTTC. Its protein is CASSAIRTGQGNYGYTF.